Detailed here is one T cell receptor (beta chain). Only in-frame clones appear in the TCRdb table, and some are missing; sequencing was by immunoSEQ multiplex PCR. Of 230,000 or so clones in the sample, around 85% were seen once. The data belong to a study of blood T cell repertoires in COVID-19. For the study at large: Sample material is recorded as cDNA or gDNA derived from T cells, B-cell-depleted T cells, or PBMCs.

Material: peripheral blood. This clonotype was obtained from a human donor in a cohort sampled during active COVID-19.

In DNA form, the CDR3 reads TGTGCCAGCAGTTCAGGGGTCGGCTATGGCTACACCTTC. Amino acids: CASSSGVGYGYTF. The rearrangement uses TRBV12-3 or TRBV12-4 and TRBJ1-2, with D maybe TRBD1 (6 bases). V was shortened by 4 bases and J by 4 bases, with 10 bases between the two germline ends. The CDR3 contains 13 residues.